The present T cell receptor beta chain was sequenced within a study of PD-1 blockade in mismatch repair-deficient tumors. Study-level background: Patients had over 10 mismatch repair-deficient cancer types, all previously treated and progressing. Study results and caveats: Tumor-resident clones, often absent from pretreatment blood, expanded after pembrolizumab and then contracted.

The CDR3 covers 14 residues. A word on this clone: Its cognate antigen is unknown.

Data came from immunoSEQ multiplex PCR; TCRdb stores just in-frame clones and leaves some out. Of tens of thousands of clones listed, about 91% were seen once; the top ten hold about 15%. This chain links TRBV21-1 with TRBJ2-7; the table names TRBD2, a call not compared with the DNA. TRBV21-1 is deemed a pseudogene. The source material was peripheral blood, sampled 52 weeks after starting pembrolizumab. This receptor was taken from an adult with mismatch repair-deficient cancer. The CDR3 DNA is TGTGCCAGCAGCAAAGGTAGCGGGAGAGGTGAGCAGTACTTC. Translation: CASSKGSGRGEQYF.